The next 17 T cell receptor beta chains were all read from a single sample in a study of blood T cell repertoires in COVID-19. Profiled with immunoSEQ multiplex PCR; TCRdb holds only in-frame clones, not every one. The sample includes over 200,000 clones, nearly 90% of them seen just once. Material for sequencing was peripheral blood. These TCRs come from a woman in her twenties or thirties with acute or convalescent COVID-19.

The CDR3, as DNA: TGTGCCAGCAGTGAGAGAGCGGGAGCCGTTTACGAGCAGTACTTC. It is translated as CASSERAGAVYEQYF. V usage is TRBV2 and J usage is TRBJ2-7; 8 bases are shared with TRBD2. V lost 3 bases and J lost 4; bases outside the gene matches: 8. The CDR3 has 15 residues. In germline, CDR1 is SNHLY, CDR2 FYNNEI. The full variable domain, rest sourced from reference TRBV2 and TRBJ2-7, is EPEVTQTPSHQVTQMGQEVILRCVPISNHLYFYWYRQILGQKVEFLVSFYNNEISEKSEIFDDQFSVERPDGSNFTLKIRSTKLEDSAMYFCASSERAGAVYEQYFGPGTRLTVT.

The chain employs TRBV4-2 and TRBJ2-2; 10 bases fit TRBD2. Germline values: CDR1 LGHNA, CDR2 YNFKEQ. The CDR3 runs to 16 residues. The J segment lost 8 bases and the V segment lost 0 bases, leaving 6 bases of the junction unmatched. As DNA, the CDR3 is TGTGCCAGCAGCCAAGAGGAGCGGGAGGGCCGGGGGGAGCTGTTTTTT. Amino acids: CASSQEEREGRGELFF.

This clone has just one count. The chain has TRBV4-3 and TRBJ1-1; TRBD1 matches 7 bases. The ends lost 3 bases at V and 5 bases at J; junction bases unmatched: 6. The CDR3 length is 14 residues. Looked up from germline, CDR1 is LGHNA and CDR2 is YSLEER. The CDR3 coding sequence is TGCGCCAGCAGCCAGCCGGGACAGCTTACTGAAGCTTTCTTT. It is translated as CASSQPGQLTEAFF.

This chain connects TRBV7-9 to TRBJ1-1, with TRBD1 identical over 11 bases. The germline V gene encodes CDR1 SEHNR and CDR2 FQNEAQ (reference sequence). CDR3 length: 17 amino acids. V was pared by 3 bases and J by 5 bases, with 11 bases of the junction left unmatched. The CDR3 coding sequence is TGTGCCAGCAGCTTTATACCCGGGACAGGGGGGAGGACTGAAGCTTTCTTT. This encodes CASSFIPGTGGRTEAFF. The whole variable domain, filled in from reference TRBV7-9 and TRBJ1-1, reads DTGVSQNPRHKITKRGQNVTFRCDPISEHNRLYWYRQTLGQGPEFLTYFQNEAQLEKSRLLSDRFSAERPKGSFSTLEIQRTEQGDSAMYLCASSFIPGTGGRTEAFFGQGTRLTVV.

This clone was counted only a few times. The chain couples TRBV11-3 to TRBJ1-1; 7 positions agree with TRBD1. Losses at the gene ends were 6 bases for V and 1 base for J; bases not matched to a gene: 5. The CDR3 has 14 amino acids. Germline CDR1 SGHNT, CDR2 YENEEA. This chain's CDR3 is CASRQRTGNTEAFF. For the CDR3, the DNA is TGTGCCAGCAGGCAGAGGACAGGGAACACTGAAGCTTTCTTT.

J is TRBJ1-2 and V is TRBV9, with D possibly TRBD1 on 6 matching bases. Per the germline V gene, CDR1 is SGDLS and CDR2 is YYNGEE. The V end lost 4 bases, the J end lost 5 bases, and 12 bases lay between the germline ends. The CDR3 consists of 13 residues. The DNA for the CDR3 is TGTGCCAGCAGCCCCCGGGACACATATGGCTACACCTTC. Protein: CASSPRDTYGYTF.

The rearrangement joins TRBV27 to TRBJ1-1; no clear D gene. V shed 2 bases and J shed 1 base, with 11 bases lying between them. Germline V gene sequence: CDR1 MNHEY, CDR2 SMNVEV (reference sequence). The CDR3 is 15 amino acids. The chain's CDR3 is CASSLNPRGNTEAFF. CDR3 coding DNA: TGTGCCAGCAGTTTAAATCCTCGGGGGAACACTGAAGCTTTCTTT.

The chain recombines TRBV11-3 with TRBJ2-1, with 8 bases identical to TRBD2. This CDR3 is built from 15 residues. J gave up 9 bases and V 5 bases, and 12 bases lay outside the gene matches. CDR1 is SGHNT, CDR2 YENEEA, per germline. The CDR3 loop is CASSLGGSGSGEQFF. The DNA of the CDR3 is TGTGCCAGCAGCCTGGGAGGGAGCGGGAGTGGTGAGCAGTTCTTC.

This chain joins TRBV7-6 and TRBJ1-1; 7 bases fit TRBD1. J was trimmed by 0 bases and V by 5 bases; bases with no gene match: 12. Germline V gene data show CDR1 as SGHVS and CDR2 as FNYEAQ. This CDR3 has 17 amino acids. The CDR3 is CASSRMVGTALNTEAFF. In nucleotides, the CDR3 is TGTGCCAGCAGCCGTATGGTCGGGACAGCCTTGAACACTGAAGCTTTCTTT.

V gene TRBV19 combines with J gene TRBJ2-7, with 8 bases that match TRBD2. V dropped 5 bases and J dropped 2; count of bases not matched to a gene: 11. Germline CDR1 and CDR2: LNHDA and SQIVND (reference sequence). The CDR3 is 16 residues long. The CDR3 DNA sequence: TGTGCCAGTAGTGTCCTACTAGCGGATCGCACCTACGAGCAGTACTTC. Translation gives CASSVLLADRTYEQYF.

This chain connects TRBV5-6 to TRBJ1-2; 7 positions agree with TRBD1. The CDR3 consists of 17 residues. CDR1 is SGHDT, CDR2 YYEEEE, per germline. Unmatched junction bases numbered 8, after V lost 0 bases and J lost 0 bases. The CDR3 reads CASSLAGQGETNYGYTF. The CDR3 region has the DNA TGTGCCAGCAGCTTGGCCGGGCAGGGGGAAACTAACTATGGCTACACCTTC.

This sequence joins TRBV7-2 and TRBJ2-7, with TRBD1 as a possible D gene (5 bases). Trimming took 8 bases from V and 1 from J, leaving 9 bases between them. The CDR3 loop spans 12 amino acids. Germline values: CDR1 SGHTA, CDR2 FQGNSA. DNA of the CDR3: TGTGCCAGCCGGAAGGGGTCCTACGAGCAGTACTTC. Translation: CASRKGSYEQYF.

The V and J genes are TRBV29-1 and TRBJ1-4, with D possibly TRBD1 on 6 matching bases. CDR1 is SQVTM, CDR2 ANQGSEA, per germline. The CDR3 length is 13 residues. V was pared by 4 bases and J by 4 bases, with 10 bases between. CDR3 bases: TGCAGCGTTGCCGGGACATTTAATGAAAAACTGTTTTTT. This translates into CSVAGTFNEKLFF.

The sample holds one count of this clone. The chain carries TRBV6-2 or TRBV6-3 and TRBJ2-7; 12 positions agree with TRBD2. Germline assignment: CDR1 MNHEY and CDR2 SVGEGT. V was pared by 6 bases and J by 5 bases, with 8 bases of the junction left unmatched. This CDR3 spans 15 amino acids. The DNA of the CDR3 is TGTGCCAGCAGCACCAGACTAGCGGGAGCGAACGAGCAGTACTTC. Its translation: CASSTRLAGANEQYF.

This sequence joins TRBV19 and TRBJ2-2, with 13 bases lining up with TRBD2. CDR1 and CDR2 (germline): LNHDA, SQIVND (reference sequence). The CDR3 extends over 14 amino acids. V lost 10 bases to trimming and J lost 3 bases; unmatched junction nucleotides: 2. The CDR3 nucleotides are TGTGCCATTGGGACTAGCGGGGACACCGGGGAGCTGTTTTTT. Protein product: CAIGTSGDTGELFF.

CDR3 DNA: TGTGCCAGCAGCCCACTGGAGAAAATCGGGGAGCTGTTTTTT. Its protein product is CASSPLEKIGELFF. V gene TRBV7-6 combines with J gene TRBJ2-2, with no clear D. Germline CDR1 reads SGHVS; CDR2 reads FNYEAQ. The V end lost 5 bases, the J end lost 7 bases, and 14 bases lay between the germline ends. CDR3 length equals 14 residues.

The chain joins TRBV7-3 to TRBJ2-2; a possible D gene is TRBD1 (5 bases). CDR1 is SGHTA and CDR2 is FQGTGA in the germline V gene. V shed 2 bases and J shed 0 bases, with 7 bases lying between them. The CDR3 sequence is 15 residues long. CDR3: CASSLQGSNTGELFF. The CDR3 nucleotides read TGTGCCAGCAGCTTACAGGGATCGAACACCGGGGAGCTGTTTTTT.